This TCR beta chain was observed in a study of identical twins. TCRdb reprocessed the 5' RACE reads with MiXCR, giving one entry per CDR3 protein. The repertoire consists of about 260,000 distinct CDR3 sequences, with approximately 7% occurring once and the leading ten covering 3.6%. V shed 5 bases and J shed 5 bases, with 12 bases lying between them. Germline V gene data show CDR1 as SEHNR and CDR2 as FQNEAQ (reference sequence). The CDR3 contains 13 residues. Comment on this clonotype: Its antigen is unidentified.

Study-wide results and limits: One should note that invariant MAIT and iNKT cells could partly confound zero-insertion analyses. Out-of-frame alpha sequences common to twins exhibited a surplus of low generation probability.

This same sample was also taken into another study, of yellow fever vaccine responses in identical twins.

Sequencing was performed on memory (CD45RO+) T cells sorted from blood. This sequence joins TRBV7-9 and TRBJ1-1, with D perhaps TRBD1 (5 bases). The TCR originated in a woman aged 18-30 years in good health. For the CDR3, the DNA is TGTGCCAGCAGCCCTCGACAGTTAACTGAAGCTTTCTTT. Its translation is CASSPRQLTEAFF. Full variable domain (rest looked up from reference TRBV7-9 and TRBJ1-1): DTGVSQNPRHKITKRGQNVTFRCDPISEHNRLYWYRQTLGQGPEFLTYFQNEAQLEKSRLLSDRFSAERPKGSFSTLEIQRTEQGDSAMYLCASSPRQLTEAFFGQGTRLTVV.